The 16 T cell receptor beta chains reported below all come from one sample, sequenced in a study of radiotherapy plus CTLA-4 blockade in lung cancer. Profiling relied on immunoSEQ multiplex PCR, and the TCRdb table lists in-frame clones only, not all of them. The sample includes tens of thousands of clones, roughly 83% seen only once; the top ten take 16%. Material: peripheral blood, obtained from a patient treated with radiotherapy plus ipilimumab. The source is a human donor with non-small cell lung cancer that progressed on radiotherapy plus ipilimumab.

The chain combines TRBV28 with TRBJ1-3; 8 bases match TRBD1. CDR3 length: 18 residues. CDR1 is MDHEN and CDR2 is SYDVKM in the germline V gene. V lost 6 bases to trimming and J lost 0 bases; unmatched junction nucleotides: 13. The CDR3 spells CASRASTDRANSGNTIYF. CDR3 bases: TGTGCCAGCAGGGCTTCCACGGACAGGGCAAACTCTGGAAACACCATATATTTT.

By proportion, this clone is medium-sized (0.01 to 0.1%). The V gene is TRBV4-1, the J gene TRBJ1-5, with a possible D match to TRBD1 (5 bases). This CDR3 comprises 15 residues. Deletions cut 0 bases from V and 7 bases from J, with 13 bases between. Per germline, CDR1 MGHRA and CDR2 YSYEKL. The CDR3 reads CASSQEVTGEQPQHF. CDR3 nucleotides: TGCGCCAGCAGCCAAGAGGTTACGGGGGAACAGCCCCAGCATTTT.

The V gene is TRBV28, the J gene TRBJ1-2, with 8 bases aligning to TRBD1. Germline V gene lookup returns CDR1 MDHEN and CDR2 SYDVKM. CDR3 length: 14 amino acids. Trimming cost V 5 bases and J 4 bases; bases outside gene matches: 6. The CDR3 here is CASSLGQVVYGYTF. The CDR3 region has the DNA TGTGCCAGCAGTCTGGGACAGGTGGTCTATGGCTACACCTTC.

The V and J genes are TRBV19 and TRBJ2-7; perhaps TRBD1 as D (6 bases). Trimming removed 3 bases from V and 3 bases from J, with 12 bases in between. Germline assignment: CDR1 LNHDA and CDR2 SQIVND (reference sequence). The CDR3 is 14 amino acids. The CDR3 loop reads CASSMGAGDYEQYF. The DNA for the CDR3 is TGTGCCAGTAGTATGGGCGCAGGGGACTACGAGCAGTACTTC. Looking up the rest from reference TRBV19 and TRBJ2-7 gives the full variable domain: DGGITQSPKYLFRKEGQNVTLSCEQNLNHDAMYWYRQDPGQGLRLIYYSQIVNDFQKGDIAEGYSVSREKKESFPLTVTSAQKNPTAFYLCASSMGAGDYEQYFGPGTRLTVT.

The V and J genes are TRBV5-1 and TRBJ1-1; a weak D match, TRBD1 (6 bases). The V and J ends lost 1 base and 1 base respectively, with 8 bases between them. The CDR3 length is 14 residues. CDR1 and CDR2 from the germline V gene are SGHRS and YFSETQ. CDR3 loop: CASSLKGGNTEAFF. In nucleotides, the CDR3 is TGCGCCAGCAGCTTGAAGGGGGGGAACACTGAAGCTTTCTTT. The variable domain in full, completed from reference TRBV5-1 and TRBJ1-1, reads KAGVTQTPRYLIKTRGQQVTLSCSPISGHRSVSWYQQTPGQGLQFLFEYFSETQRNKGNFPGRFSGRQFSNSRSEMNVSTLELGDSALYLCASSLKGGNTEAFFGQGTRLTVV.

The chain employs TRBV7-6 and TRBJ1-3; D gene unclear. The CDR3 runs to 14 residues. Germline CDR1 is SGHVS and CDR2 is FNYEAQ. Trimming shortened V by 1 base and J by 0 bases, and 4 bases separated the two germline ends. CDR3 sequence: CASSLGGSGNTIYF. In DNA, the CDR3 is TGTGCCAGCAGCTTAGGGGGCTCTGGAAACACCATATATTTT.

This sequence joins TRBV7-9 and TRBJ1-2, with 12 bases identical to TRBD1. In germline, CDR1 is SEHNR, CDR2 FQNEAQ (reference sequence). With 6 bases clipped from V and 6 bases from J, the junction kept 11 bases outside the gene matches. The CDR3 totals 16 residues. The CDR3 region has the DNA TGTGCCAGCAGGGTAATTCCGGGACAGGGGGCGGATGGCTACACCTTC. Its translation: CASRVIPGQGADGYTF.

The chain links TRBV10-3 to TRBJ2-7; 7 bases fit TRBD1. With 10 bases clipped from V and 0 bases from J, the junction kept 21 bases outside the gene matches. This CDR3 spans 18 amino acids. Germline CDR1 reads ENHRY; CDR2 reads SYGVKD. CDR3 nucleotides: TGTGCCACCAGGTCCCATTTGTACAGGGGACCCCTCTCCTACGAGCAGTACTTC. Translation: CATRSHLYRGPLSYEQYF.

Notes on this clone: An end of the junction does not agree with germline; a read error may underlie this. CDR3 sequence: CASSPTSGGALRGGLF. The DNA for the CDR3 is TGTGCCAGCAGTCCGACTAGCGGGGGGGCCCTTCGTGGAGGGCTCTTC. This rearrangement joins TRBV27 to TRBJ2-1; TRBD2 matches at 14 bases. CDR1 and CDR2 (germline): MNHEY, SMNVEV (reference sequence). The CDR3 length is 16 residues.

The rearrangement links TRBV2 to TRBJ2-5; D gene ambiguous. Germline lookup yields CDR1 SNHLY and CDR2 FYNNEI. Trimming took off 4 bases at V and 1 base at J, with 10 bases between the two ends. CDR3 length: 14 amino acids. CDR3 sequence: CASSAEGFQETQYF. The CDR3 DNA sequence: TGTGCCAGCAGTGCCGAAGGGTTCCAAGAGACCCAGTACTTC.

The chain combines TRBV6-5 with TRBJ1-2, with TRBD1 as a possible D gene (5 bases). CDR1 MNHEY and CDR2 SVGAGI come from the germline V gene. Trimming left V 8 bases short and J 4 bases short, with 17 bases between. The CDR3 is 14 residues long. CDR3 in amino acids: CASRGWISSYGYTF. CDR3 bases: TGTGCCAGCCGGGGGTGGATTTCATCCTATGGCTACACCTTC.

This clone was seen once. The V call is TRBV19, the J call TRBJ2-1; TRBD2 is a possible D gene (5 bases). The CDR3 covers 16 residues. CDR1 is LNHDA and CDR2 is SQIVND in the germline V gene (reference sequence). Deletions cut 5 bases from V and 4 bases from J, with 18 bases between. The CDR3 protein is CASSAKRAPSYNEQFF. CDR3 bases: TGTGCCAGTAGTGCGAAGAGGGCCCCCTCTTACAATGAGCAGTTCTTC.

V and J are TRBV11-2 and TRBJ1-1; D not resolved. The V and J ends lost 1 base and 4 bases respectively, with 4 bases between them. The CDR3 contains 12 residues. Looked up from germline, CDR1 is SGHAT and CDR2 is FQNNGV. The CDR3 loop is CASSLGVTEAFF. The CDR3 DNA follows: TGTGCCAGCAGCTTAGGGGTCACTGAAGCTTTCTTT.

The rearrangement uses TRBV29-1 and TRBJ2-3, with 12 bases fitting TRBD2. Germline trimming cut 3 bases from V and 0 bases from J; bases unmatched to any gene: 4. CDR1 SQVTM and CDR2 ANQGSEA come from the germline V gene. The CDR3 extends over 16 amino acids. The CDR3 nucleotides read TGCAGCGTTGATCGGACTAGCGGGGACAGCACAGATACGCAGTATTTT. This gives the protein CSVDRTSGDSTDTQYF.

V usage is TRBV16 and J usage is TRBJ1-6; D not certain. CDR1 is KGHSY and CDR2 is FQNENV in the germline V gene. V lost 2 bases to trimming and J lost 10 bases, with 6 bases between them. The CDR3 extends over 12 amino acids. The CDR3 loop is CASSQDGSPLHF. The CDR3 DNA follows: TGTGCCAGCAGCCAAGATGGATCACCCCTCCACTTT.

The chain carries TRBV11-3 and TRBJ2-1; D is unresolved. The germline V and J ends were trimmed by 0 bases and 10 bases, with 10 bases remaining between them. This CDR3 region has 13 residues. Germline CDR1 and CDR2: SGHNT and YENEEA. In nucleotides, the CDR3 is TGTGCCAGCAGCTTAGAGCCTCCCGCCGAGCAGTTCTTC. It translates to CASSLEPPAEQFF.